This TCR beta chain appears in the sequencing data of a study of blood T cell repertoires in COVID-19. Authors' data handling: Nucleated cell counts were estimated from reference gene primer amplification. Clones were sequenced by immunoSEQ multiplex PCR, and TCRdb holds only the in-frame ones, with some missing. That table gives V, J and clone size, and the DNA gave D and trimming. Among approximately 200,000 clones, approximately 80% were seen once, and the ten largest hold over 6%. Germline V lookup: CDR1 MNHEY, CDR2 SVGAGI. The CDR3 length is 13 residues. V lost 8 bases and J lost 7; bases outside the gene matches: 7.

The sequenced sample consisted of peripheral blood. This TCR was sampled from a woman older than 75 with COVID-19, enrolled during active disease. The chain joins TRBV6-5 to TRBJ1-4; 7 bases map to TRBD1. The CDR3 spells CASRQGGSEKLFF. CDR3 nucleotide sequence: TGTGCCAGCCGCCAGGGGGGTAGTGAAAAACTGTTTTTT.